Given below is one T cell receptor beta chain in context. Its antigen target is currently unknown. There are no base qualities to consult, and no much larger clone falls within one base. What the treatment or condition label conveys for this sample: 19 received Ad26.COV2.S at low or high dose, single or two shots; about 5 received placebo; per-sample allocation not given. For vaccine and placebo recipients, the sequenced repertoires came from samples collected on day 63 after the first injection. Cohort 1b enrolled 25 to 30 adults aged 18-55 years at a single site in Boston, USA, between 29 July and 7 August 2020. Ad26.COV2.S was a replication-incompetent adenovirus type 26 vector expressing a prefusion-stabilized SARS-CoV-2 spike protein from the original Wuhan strain. Taken from cysteine to phenylalanine, the CDR3 has 16 residues. The CDR3 DNA has 48 bases and is translated from base 1. At the junction V is shortened by 2 bases and J by 4 bases; bases outside the gene matches: 8. The germline V gene specifies KGHDR as CDR1 and SFDVKD as CDR2.

This entry belongs to a study of Ad26.COV2.S vaccination and SARS-CoV-2 variants (dated by TCRdb to the early 2020s). About the full investigation: Vaccine-arm donors were drawn from COV1001, a multicentre, randomized, double-blind, placebo-controlled phase I-IIa trial of Ad26.COV2.S in healthy adults. Dosing of Ad26.COV2.S was intramuscular, at either 5x10^10 or 1x10^11 viral particles, delivered as one shot or as two shots spaced 56 days apart. The specificity and breadth of SARS-CoV-2-reactive T cell receptors after Ad26.COV2.S vaccination were assessed by TCRbeta repertoire sequencing. The TCR-sequenced set comprised approximately 32 samples: around 20 Ad26.COV2.S vaccine recipients, 5 placebo recipients and 8 SARS-CoV-2 convalescent individuals. Participants in the trial were split at random into five groups of five each, receiving low-dose or high-dose Ad26.COV2.S once or twice, or else placebo on both occasions. Investigators did not know the trial group allocation while performing experiments and assessing outcomes.

The immunoSEQ Assay was the method used to sequence TCRbeta CDR3 regions. After extraction, genomic DNA underwent amplification by bias-controlled multiplex PCR, followed by high-throughput sequencing. From the authors' description of their analysis: Collapsing and filtering of sequences were performed to quantify the absolute abundance of each unique TCRbeta CDR3 region. T cell fraction was estimated by normalizing TCRbeta template counts to usable DNA, which was measured by amplifying reference genes present in all nucleated cells. Repertoire TCRs were annotated as SARS-CoV-2-specific by exact matching of V gene, CDR3 amino acid sequence and J gene to a known reactive TCR set. The reference SARS-CoV-2 TCR set was obtained from MIRA and was filtered for enrichment in COVID-19-positive ImmuneCODE repertoires, whereby public or cross-reactive TCRs were removed. Based on the MIRA antigens, annotated TCRs were further analysed at the level of specific ORF or position within ORF. Breadth was defined as annotated unique rearrangements over total unique productive rearrangements; depth was the summed frequency of those rearrangements. TCR breadth was compared between groups using two-sided Wilcoxon rank-sum tests. TCRdb retrieved this table from immuneACCESS and kept in-frame rearrangements only. Not all clones are present; in checked studies, unresolved V genes account for under half, and no reason is known for the remainder. The DNA gave D and trimming, while V, J and clone size come from that table. The sample contains just under 250,000 clones, roughly 88% of them found a single time. Roughly 10% of the sample is held by the ten biggest clonotypes.

Broad study findings and their caveats: Spike-specific TCR breadth was higher in Ad26.COV2.S recipients than in placebo recipients (P = 0.0014). The study lacked the statistical power to compare responses across vaccine doses or regimens. The authors noted that total T cell responses may have been underestimated by the TCR breadth and depth analyses. Substantial breadth of spike-specific CD8+ and CD4+ T cell responses was reported after vaccination. Vaccine and placebo recipients had similar non-spike TCR breadth, a finding consistent with the vaccine containing only spike.

This specimen consisted of peripheral blood, obtained in a trial of Ad26.COV2.S vaccine versus placebo. The sequence is built from TRBV24-1 and TRBJ2-5, with 8 bases matching TRBD2. This clonotype was sampled from a person aged 18-60 years who received the Ad26.COV2.S COVID-19 vaccine or a placebo. The nucleotides read TGTGCCACCAGTGATTGGAGCGGGGGAAAGGGAGAGACCCAGTACTTC. This codes for CATSDWSGGKGETQYF.